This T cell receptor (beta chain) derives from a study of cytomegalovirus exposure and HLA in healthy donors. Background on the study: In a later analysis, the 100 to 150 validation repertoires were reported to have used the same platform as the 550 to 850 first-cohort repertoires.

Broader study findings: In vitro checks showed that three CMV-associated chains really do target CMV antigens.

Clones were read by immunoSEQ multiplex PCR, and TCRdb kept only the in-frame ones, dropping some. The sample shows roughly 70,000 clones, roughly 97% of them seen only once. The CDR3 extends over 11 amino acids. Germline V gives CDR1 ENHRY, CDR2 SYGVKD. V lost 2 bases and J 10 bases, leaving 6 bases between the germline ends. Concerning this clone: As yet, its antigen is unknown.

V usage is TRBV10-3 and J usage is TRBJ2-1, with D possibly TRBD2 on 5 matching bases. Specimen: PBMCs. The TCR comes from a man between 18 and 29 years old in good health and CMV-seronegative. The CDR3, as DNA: TGTGCCATCAGTGAGAGAGGGGAGCAGTTCTTC. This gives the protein CAISERGEQFF.